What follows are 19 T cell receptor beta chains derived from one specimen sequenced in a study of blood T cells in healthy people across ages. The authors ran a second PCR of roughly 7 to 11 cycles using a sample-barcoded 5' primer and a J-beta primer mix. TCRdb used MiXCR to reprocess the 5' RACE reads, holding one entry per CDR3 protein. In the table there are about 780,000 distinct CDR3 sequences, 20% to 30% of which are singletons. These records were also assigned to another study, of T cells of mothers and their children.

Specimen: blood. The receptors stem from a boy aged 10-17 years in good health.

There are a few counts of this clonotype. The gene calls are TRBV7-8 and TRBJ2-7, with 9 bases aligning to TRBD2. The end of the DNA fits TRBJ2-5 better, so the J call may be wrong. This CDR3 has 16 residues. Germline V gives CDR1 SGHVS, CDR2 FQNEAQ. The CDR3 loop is CASQLGSGGSQETQYF. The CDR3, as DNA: TGTGCCAGCCAGCTTGGGAGCGGGGGGTCTCAAGAGACCCAGTACTTC.

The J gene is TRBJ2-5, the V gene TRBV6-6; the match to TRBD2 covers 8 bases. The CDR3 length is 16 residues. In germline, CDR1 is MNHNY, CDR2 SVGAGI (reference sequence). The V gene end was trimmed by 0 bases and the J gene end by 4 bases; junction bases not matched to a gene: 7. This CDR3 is CASSYSTRGGLETQYF. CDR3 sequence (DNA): TGTGCCAGCAGTTACTCGACCCGGGGGGGCCTAGAGACCCAGTACTTC.

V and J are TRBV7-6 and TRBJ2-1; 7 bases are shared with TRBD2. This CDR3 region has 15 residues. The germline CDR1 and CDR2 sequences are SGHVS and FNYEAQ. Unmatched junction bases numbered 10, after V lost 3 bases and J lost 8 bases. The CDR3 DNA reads TGTGCCAGCAGCTTCGGGACGGGGGGTTGGGATGAGCAGTTCTTC. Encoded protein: CASSFGTGGWDEQFF.

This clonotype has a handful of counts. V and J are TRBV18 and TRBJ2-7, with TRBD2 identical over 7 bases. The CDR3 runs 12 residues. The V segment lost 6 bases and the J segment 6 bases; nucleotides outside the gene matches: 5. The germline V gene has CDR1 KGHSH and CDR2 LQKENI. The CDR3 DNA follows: TGTGCCAGCTCGACCGGGGGGACCGAGCAGTACTTC. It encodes CASSTGGTEQYF.

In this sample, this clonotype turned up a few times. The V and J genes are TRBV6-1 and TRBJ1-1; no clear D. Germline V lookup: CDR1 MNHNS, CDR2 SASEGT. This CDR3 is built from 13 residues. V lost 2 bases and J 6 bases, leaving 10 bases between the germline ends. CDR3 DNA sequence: TGTGCCAGCAGTGAAAGGGATGCGTCTGAAGCTTTCTTT. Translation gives CASSERDASEAFF.

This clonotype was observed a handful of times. The CDR3 region has the DNA TGCGCCAGCAGCCAAGTGAGGGGACAGGGACAAGAGACCCAGTACTTC. Translating gives CASSQVRGQGQETQYF. V gene TRBV4-1 combines with J gene TRBJ2-5, with TRBD1 identical over 9 bases. This CDR3 region has 16 residues. Unmatched junction bases numbered 5, after V lost 1 base and J lost 2 bases. Germline V gene data show CDR1 as MGHRA and CDR2 as YSYEKL.

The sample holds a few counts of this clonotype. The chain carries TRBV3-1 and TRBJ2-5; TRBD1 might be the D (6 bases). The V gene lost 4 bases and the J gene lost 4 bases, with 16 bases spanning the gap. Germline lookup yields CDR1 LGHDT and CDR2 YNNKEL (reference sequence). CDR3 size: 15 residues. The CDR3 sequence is CASSRGRGTRETQYF. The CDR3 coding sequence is TGTGCCAGCAGCCGGGGGCGCGGTACGCGAGAGACCCAGTACTTC.

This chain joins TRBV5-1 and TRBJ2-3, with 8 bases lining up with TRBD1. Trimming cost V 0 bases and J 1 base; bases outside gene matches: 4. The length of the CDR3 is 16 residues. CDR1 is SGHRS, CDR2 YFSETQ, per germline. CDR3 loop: CASSLGTGLGTDTQYF. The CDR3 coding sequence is TGCGCCAGCAGCTTGGGGACAGGGCTCGGCACAGATACGCAGTATTTT. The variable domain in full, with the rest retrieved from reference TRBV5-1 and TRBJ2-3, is KAGVTQTPRYLIKTRGQQVTLSCSPISGHRSVSWYQQTPGQGLQFLFEYFSETQRNKGNFPGRFSGRQFSNSRSEMNVSTLELGDSALYLCASSLGTGLGTDTQYFGPGTRLTVL.

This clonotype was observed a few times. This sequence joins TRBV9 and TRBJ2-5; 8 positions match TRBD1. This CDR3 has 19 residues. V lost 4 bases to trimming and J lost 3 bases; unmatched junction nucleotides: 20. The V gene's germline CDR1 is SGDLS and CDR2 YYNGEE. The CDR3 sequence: CASSPGGASDRDSKETQYF. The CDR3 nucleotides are TGTGCCAGCAGCCCTGGGGGCGCTTCGGACAGGGATAGTAAAGAGACCCAGTACTTC.

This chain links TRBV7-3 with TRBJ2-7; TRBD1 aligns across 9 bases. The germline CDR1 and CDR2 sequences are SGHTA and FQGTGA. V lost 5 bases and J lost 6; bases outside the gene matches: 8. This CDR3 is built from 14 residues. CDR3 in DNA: TGTGCCAGCAGCCCCGGGACAGGGCGTCTCGAGCAGTACTTC. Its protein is CASSPGTGRLEQYF.

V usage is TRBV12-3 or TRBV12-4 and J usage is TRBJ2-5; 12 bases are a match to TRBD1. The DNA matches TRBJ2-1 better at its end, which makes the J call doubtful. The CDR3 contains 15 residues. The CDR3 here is CASRGTGGQYNEQFF. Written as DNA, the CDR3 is TGTGCCAGCAGGGGGACAGGGGGCCAGTACAATGAGCAGTTCTTC.

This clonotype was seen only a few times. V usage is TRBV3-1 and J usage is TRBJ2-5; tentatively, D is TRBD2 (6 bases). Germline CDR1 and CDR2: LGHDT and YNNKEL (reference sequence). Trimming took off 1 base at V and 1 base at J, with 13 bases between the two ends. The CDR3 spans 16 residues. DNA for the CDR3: TGTGCCAGCAGCCAAGGTGGGCGGGGCCTCCAAGAGACCCAGTACTTC. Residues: CASSQGGRGLQETQYF.

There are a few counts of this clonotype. The DNA of the CDR3 is TGTGCCAGCAGCCCAGGACAGGGGCCCCACACTGAAGCTTTCTTT. It translates to CASSPGQGPHTEAFF. The chain employs TRBV7-9 and TRBJ1-1; 9 nucleotides line up with TRBD1. This CDR3 comprises 15 residues. CDR1 and CDR2 (germline): SEHNR, FQNEAQ (reference sequence). The junction had 7 bases not matched to a gene; V was cut back by 5 bases and J by 3 bases.

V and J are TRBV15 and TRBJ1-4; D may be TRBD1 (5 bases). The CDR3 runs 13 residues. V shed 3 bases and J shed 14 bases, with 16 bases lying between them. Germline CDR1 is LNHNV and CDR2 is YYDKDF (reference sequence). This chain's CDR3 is CATSSLRGAGLFF. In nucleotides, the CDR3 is TGTGCCACCAGCAGCCTCCGAGGGGCTGGGCTGTTTTTT.

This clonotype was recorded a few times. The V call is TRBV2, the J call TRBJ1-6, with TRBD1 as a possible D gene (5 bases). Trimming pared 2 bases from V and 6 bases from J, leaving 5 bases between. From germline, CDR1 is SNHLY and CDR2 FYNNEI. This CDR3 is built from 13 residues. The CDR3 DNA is TGTGCCAGCAGTGAACAGGGTAATTCACCCCTCCACTTT. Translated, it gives CASSEQGNSPLHF.

The chain's CDR3 is CASSPFENRVGTEAFF. DNA for the CDR3: TGTGCCAGCAGCCCTTTTGAGAACAGGGTGGGCACTGAAGCTTTCTTT. The chain carries TRBV6-4 and TRBJ1-1; TRBD1 might be the D (6 bases). Trimming stripped 6 bases from V and 4 bases from J, with 21 bases between. The CDR3 is 16 amino acids. Per germline, CDR1 MRHNA and CDR2 SNTAGT.

The CDR3 here is CASSPPGGVANEQYF. In DNA, the CDR3 is TGCGCCAGCAGCCCCCCGGGGGGAGTGGCCAACGAGCAGTACTTC. V usage is TRBV5-1 and J usage is TRBJ2-7; 7 bases fit TRBD2. The V gene's germline CDR1 is SGHRS and CDR2 YFSETQ. Germline trimming cut 4 bases from V and 5 bases from J; bases unmatched to any gene: 12. This CDR3 contains 15 residues.

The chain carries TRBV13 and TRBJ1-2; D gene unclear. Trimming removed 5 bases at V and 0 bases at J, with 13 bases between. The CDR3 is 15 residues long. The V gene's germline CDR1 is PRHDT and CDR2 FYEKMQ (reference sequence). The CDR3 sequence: CASSPGPGTNYGYTF. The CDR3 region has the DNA TGTGCCAGCAGCCCCGGGCCTGGGACTAACTATGGCTACACCTTC.

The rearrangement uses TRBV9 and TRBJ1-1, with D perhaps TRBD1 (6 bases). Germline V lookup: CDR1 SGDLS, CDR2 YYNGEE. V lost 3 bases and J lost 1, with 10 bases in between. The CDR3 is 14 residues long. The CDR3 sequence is CASSAGTSNTEAFF. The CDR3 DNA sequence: TGTGCCAGCAGCGCTGGGACATCGAACACTGAAGCTTTCTTT.